The 20 T cell receptor beta chains below all came from one sample that was sequenced in a study of beta chain features in type 1 diabetes. What was sequenced were expressed TCRB transcripts, since all of the isolated RNA had been reverse transcribed. Sequencing was performed with immunoSEQ multiplex PCR; in TCRdb, only in-frame clones are kept and a portion is missing. The data show around 300,000 clones, with more than 9.5% seen just once and around 0.015% held by the top ten. Sequencing input: naive CD4+ T cells from blood. The receptors derive from a woman aged 25 to 39 in good health.

V and J are TRBV6-4 and TRBJ2-5, with a tentative D call TRBD2 (6 bases). V was trimmed by 9 bases and J by 3 bases, leaving 11 bases between them. Germline CDR1 is MRHNA and CDR2 is SNTAGT. This CDR3 is built from 12 residues. Written as DNA, the CDR3 is TGTGCCAGGCCGGTAGCGGAAGAGACCCAGTACTTC. Translated: CARPVAEETQYF.

This chain joins TRBV4-3 and TRBJ2-1, with 8 bases aligning to TRBD2. Losses at the gene ends were 0 bases for V and 6 bases for J; bases not matched to a gene: 7. The germline V gene encodes CDR1 LGHNA and CDR2 YSLEER. The CDR3 has 16 residues. DNA of the CDR3: TGCGCCAGCAGCCAAGAAGGACTAGCTAAGCGCAATGAGCAGTTCTTC. Translation gives CASSQEGLAKRNEQFF.

In this sample, this clone turned up a few times. The chain recombines TRBV23-1 with TRBJ2-5, with D possibly being TRBD1 (6 bases). TRBV23-1 is an ORF, with its function uncertain. The CDR3 has 12 amino acids. V lost 6 bases, J lost 2 bases, and 7 bases lay in between. The CDR3 spells CASRDRQETQYF. For the CDR3, the DNA is TGCGCCAGCAGAGACAGGCAAGAGACCCAGTACTTC.

The DNA for the CDR3 is TGTGCCAGCAGTGAAGCGGGACAGGGTGCCAATCAGCCCCAGCATTTT. Encoded protein: CASSEAGQGANQPQHF. The chain carries TRBV2 and TRBJ1-5; TRBD1 matches at 9 bases. V dropped 0 bases and J dropped 3; count of bases not matched to a gene: 3. Germline V gene lookup returns CDR1 SNHLY and CDR2 FYNNEI. The CDR3 covers 16 residues.

This clone has a handful of counts. The chain has TRBV19 and TRBJ2-3; 9 nucleotides match TRBD1. CDR3 length: 16 amino acids. V was clipped by 5 bases and J by 7 bases; unmatched bases: 13. In germline, CDR1 is LNHDA, CDR2 SQIVND (reference sequence). CDR3 sequence (DNA): TGTGCCAGTAGTCCCCAGACTAGGACAGGGGAATATACGCAGTATTTT. Translated, it gives CASSPQTRTGEYTQYF.

This clone has a handful of counts. The CDR3 protein is CASSPGGLAGDYEQYF. In DNA form, the CDR3 reads TGTGCCAGCAGCCCGGGAGGGCTAGCGGGAGACTACGAGCAGTACTTC. This sequence joins TRBV28 and TRBJ2-7, with TRBD2 identical over 10 bases. This CDR3 has 16 amino acids. Germline V lookup: CDR1 MDHEN, CDR2 SYDVKM. The J segment lost 3 bases and the V segment lost 6 bases, leaving 11 bases of the junction unmatched.

In its sample, this clone was seen many times. The chain uses TRBV7-2 and TRBJ2-7; 8 bases map to TRBD1. Unmatched junction bases numbered 7, after V lost 7 bases and J lost 2 bases. Germline CDR1 is SGHTA and CDR2 is FQGNSA. This CDR3 has 14 residues. The CDR3 coding sequence is TGTGCCAGCACCTCGACAGGGGCCGCCTACGAGCAGTACTTC. It specifies CASTSTGAAYEQYF.

This rearrangement joins TRBV18 to TRBJ2-1; 9 bases are a match to TRBD1. J gave up 8 bases and V 4 bases, and 6 bases lay outside the gene matches. In germline, CDR1 is KGHSH, CDR2 LQKENI. The CDR3 contains 14 residues. The CDR3 sequence is CASSRPDRGDEQFF. Here the CDR3 DNA reads TGTGCCAGCTCACGACCGGACAGGGGTGATGAGCAGTTCTTC.

This clone was seen only a few times. The chain combines TRBV4-3 with TRBJ1-4; maybe TRBD1 (6 bases). Germline V gene sequence: CDR1 LGHNA, CDR2 YSLEER. V lost 6 bases, J lost 6 bases, and 14 bases lay in between. This CDR3 is 14 amino acids long. The chain's CDR3 is CASRKWGHYEKLFF. Written as DNA, the CDR3 is TGCGCCAGCAGAAAATGGGGACATTATGAAAAACTGTTTTTT.

This clone was detected only a few times. V usage is TRBV7-9 and J usage is TRBJ2-2, with 13 bases identical to TRBD2. The CDR3 extends over 15 amino acids. The ends lost 5 bases at V and 9 bases at J; junction bases unmatched: 6. CDR1 is SEHNR and CDR2 is FQNEAQ in the germline V gene (reference sequence). The CDR3 coding sequence is TGTGCCAGCAGCCCCGGACTAGCGGGAGACCGGGAGCTGTTTTTT. This translates into CASSPGLAGDRELFF.

The chain carries TRBV6-1 and TRBJ1-4; D gene uncertain. CDR1 and CDR2 (germline): MNHNS, SASEGT. There are 15 residues in the CDR3. V was shortened by 4 bases and J by 5 bases, with 14 bases between the two germline ends. The CDR3 is CASSAIGGGNEKLFF. CDR3 sequence (DNA): TGTGCCAGCAGTGCGATAGGTGGAGGGAATGAAAAACTGTTTTTT.

The V and J genes are TRBV6-6 and TRBJ2-7; 10 positions agree with TRBD2. Trimming removed 4 bases from V and 4 bases from J; junction bases left unmatched: 4. The CDR3 runs 14 residues. The germline V gene encodes CDR1 MNHNY and CDR2 SVGAGI (reference sequence). CDR3 nucleotides: TGTGCCAGCAGTTCTAGCGGGAGTTTGTACGAGCAGTACTTC. Protein product: CASSSSGSLYEQYF.

This clone was recorded a few times. The rearrangement joins TRBV5-1 to TRBJ2-7, with D perhaps TRBD2 (6 bases). Germline V lookup: CDR1 SGHRS, CDR2 YFSETQ. The CDR3 is made up of 13 amino acids. V gave up 4 bases and J gave up 3 bases, with 11 bases separating them. Here the CDR3 DNA reads TGCGCCAGCAGCCGGGACGGGGGCTACGAGCAGTACTTC. Protein product: CASSRDGGYEQYF.

The rearrangement joins TRBV30 to TRBJ2-1; 7 bases are a match to TRBD2. The CDR3 is 14 residues long. The germline gives CDR1 GTSNPN, CDR2 SVGIG (reference sequence). The V and J ends lost 4 bases and 3 bases, in that order; junction bases with no gene match: 6. As DNA, the CDR3 is TGTGCCTGGACAGGCGGGAGTCTCTACAATGAGCAGTTCTTC. Translated: CAWTGGSLYNEQFF.

The V gene is TRBV9, the J gene TRBJ1-2, with D perhaps TRBD1 (6 bases). V lost 0 bases to trimming and J lost 7 bases, with 16 bases between them. CDR3 length: 15 residues. Germline V gene data show CDR1 as SGDLS and CDR2 as YYNGEE. CDR3 in amino acids: CASSVAPDSGTGYTF. The DNA for the CDR3 is TGTGCCAGCAGCGTAGCCCCGGACAGCGGTACTGGCTACACCTTC.

This clone was detected only a few times. The V call is TRBV5-1, the J call TRBJ2-2, with 11 bases fitting TRBD2. V trimming: 4 bases; J trimming: 4 bases; junction bases outside the gene matches: 3. The length of the CDR3 is 15 residues. Per the germline V gene, CDR1 is SGHRS and CDR2 is YFSETQ. The CDR3, as DNA: TGCGCCAGCAGCATCGGGACTAGCGGCACCGGGGAGCTGTTTTTT. Its protein product is CASSIGTSGTGELFF.

The chain employs TRBV4-3 and TRBJ2-7; the D gene is possibly TRBD2 (5 bases). V lost 0 bases and J lost 3, with 12 bases in between. Germline assignment: CDR1 LGHNA and CDR2 YSLEER. The CDR3 contains 15 residues. The CDR3 is CASSQDRGLDYEQYF. Written as DNA, the CDR3 is TGCGCCAGCAGCCAAGACCGAGGACTGGACTACGAGCAGTACTTC.

This clone was detected only a few times. The junction and the germline gene differ at one end; a read error may be behind it. The chain carries TRBV7-2 and TRBJ2-2; D is perhaps TRBD2 (6 bases). CDR3 size: 15 residues. The germline CDR1 and CDR2 sequences are SGHTA and FQGNSA. The CDR3 DNA sequence: TGTGCCAGCAGCCTAGCGAGGGAAGACACCGGGGAGCTGTTTTTT. It codes for CASSLAREDTGELFF.

The chain is built from TRBV5-8 and TRBJ1-4, with D possibly being TRBD1 (6 bases). Germline lookup yields CDR1 SGHTS and CDR2 YDEGEE. The V gene lost 4 bases and the J gene lost 2 bases, with 12 bases spanning the gap. This CDR3 region has 15 residues. CDR3 in amino acids: CASSRKGGTNEKLFF. The CDR3 DNA is TGTGCCAGCAGCAGGAAGGGGGGGACTAATGAAAAACTGTTTTTT. Variable domain in full (rest from reference TRBV5-8 and TRBJ1-4): EAGVTQSPTHLIKTRGQQATLRCSPISGHTSVYWYQQALGLGLQFLLWYDEGEERNRGNFPPRFSGRQFPNYSSELNVNALELEDSALYLCASSRKGGTNEKLFFGSGTQLSVL.

This clone was recorded a few times. This sequence joins TRBV7-3 and TRBJ2-2; tentative D call: TRBD2 (6 bases). Germline V lookup: CDR1 SGHTA, CDR2 FQGTGA. Trimming left V 5 bases short and J 3 bases short, with 16 bases between. The CDR3 is 16 amino acids. This chain's CDR3 is CASSPRGGWDTGELFF. The CDR3, as DNA: TGTGCCAGCAGCCCCCGGGGAGGATGGGACACCGGGGAGCTGTTTTTT.